The clone carrying this T cell receptor (beta chain) was picked up one time. This entry comes from a study of shared clonotypes between healthy human individuals. Background on the study: Researchers assigned three CD4 naive, three CD4 memory, two CD8 naive and one CD8 memory plate to each donor.

CD8 cells regarded as naive lacked CD45RO, were positively chosen for CCR7, and omitted terminally differentiated effector memory CD45RA+ cells. CDR1 and CDR2 (germline): PRHDT, FYEKMQ (reference sequence). V shed 5 bases and J 5 bases; nucleotides not matched to a gene: 7. The CDR3 spans 15 residues. Study processing details: Filtering of immunoSEQ junctional sequences could not match full-length read filtering. Method: immunoSEQ multiplex PCR; TCRdb's copy keeps in-frame clones and lacks some. The V and J calls and clone size come from that table; D and trimming were worked out from the DNA. Counted here are just over 2,000,000 clones, 85% to 95% occurring once; the ten biggest clones make up about 1.1%.

The source material was naive CD8+ T cells sorted from blood. This TCR derives from a man younger than 30 in good health. The rearrangement joins TRBV13 to TRBJ1-2; 11 bases are shared with TRBD1. CDR3 nucleotides: TGTGCCAGCAGCCCTAGGACAGGGGGCGATTATGGCTACACCTTC. Its translation is CASSPRTGGDYGYTF.